The 12 T cell receptor beta chains below come from one sample, sequenced in a study of control samples from healthy donors and cancer patients. The protocol was immunoSEQ multiplex PCR, while the TCRdb copy is restricted to in-frame clones and leaves out a portion. The data contain 45,000 or so clones, 70% to 90% of them singletons. Sequences were obtained from PBMCs. These receptors all come from a woman aged 60-70 years with lung cancer.

The gene calls are TRBV6-5 and TRBJ2-3, with 10 nucleotides matching TRBD2. CDR1 and CDR2 (germline): MNHEY, SVGAGI. The CDR3 runs to 16 residues. V was clipped by 4 bases and J by 1 base; unmatched bases: 5. As DNA, the CDR3 is TGTGCCAGCAGTTCTCTAGGGACTAGCGGCACAGATACGCAGTATTTT. Protein product: CASSSLGTSGTDTQYF.

The chain employs TRBV7-9 and TRBJ1-2, with 7 bases that match TRBD1. Looked up from germline, CDR1 is SEHNR and CDR2 is FQNEAQ (reference sequence). With 1 base clipped from V and 4 bases from J, the junction kept 3 bases outside the gene matches. CDR3 length equals 14 residues. CDR3 protein: CASSLVAGGYGYTF. CDR3 DNA sequence: TGTGCCAGCAGCTTAGTTGCAGGGGGCTATGGCTACACCTTC.

The chain couples TRBV23-1 to TRBJ1-2, with 11 bases lining up with TRBD1. TRBV23-1 is recorded as an ORF, its role being uncertain. CDR3 length equals 18 residues. V was pared by 6 bases and J by 8 bases, with 20 bases of the junction left unmatched. The CDR3 protein is CASRQLGRGQGVLRGYTF. CDR3 nucleotide sequence: TGCGCCAGCAGACAACTTGGTAGGGGACAGGGGGTATTACGGGGCTACACCTTC.

This chain links TRBV12-3 or TRBV12-4 with TRBJ1-2; unclear D gene. The CDR3 spans 11 residues. Trimming removed 1 base at V and 6 bases at J, with 3 bases between. The CDR3 protein is CASSLGDGYTF. CDR3 DNA sequence: TGTGCCAGCAGTTTAGGGGATGGCTACACCTTC.

The rearrangement uses TRBV11-3 and TRBJ2-7, with 8 bases identical to TRBD1. Germline V gene lookup returns CDR1 SGHNT and CDR2 YENEEA. Losses at the gene ends were 5 bases for V and 0 bases for J; bases not matched to a gene: 6. The CDR3 length is 15 residues. The CDR3 region is CASSLRDRSSYEQYF. DNA for the CDR3: TGTGCCAGCAGCCTCCGGGACAGGAGCTCCTACGAGCAGTACTTC.

This chain uses TRBV10-3 with TRBJ2-2, with a possible D match to TRBD1 (6 bases). Germline V gene lookup returns CDR1 ENHRY and CDR2 SYGVKD. The CDR3 consists of 17 residues. Trimming stripped 4 bases from V and 1 base from J, with 16 bases between. The chain's CDR3 is CAISVSIRTENTGELFF. The CDR3 DNA sequence: TGTGCCATCAGTGTTTCGATTAGGACAGAGAACACCGGGGAGCTGTTTTTT.

For the CDR3, the DNA is TGTGCCAGCAGTCCCGAGGACAGTTCTATAGCCAAAAACATTCAGTACTTC. Its protein is CASSPEDSSIAKNIQYF. J is TRBJ2-4 and V is TRBV27; possibly TRBD1 for D (6 bases). The germline V gene encodes CDR1 MNHEY and CDR2 SMNVEV (reference sequence). V lost 5 bases and J 0 bases, leaving 17 bases between the germline ends. The CDR3 spans 17 residues.

The rearrangement links TRBV11-2 to TRBJ2-3, with unresolved D. Trimming left V 0 bases short and J 1 base short, with 5 bases between. The CDR3 is 14 amino acids. Germline lookup yields CDR1 SGHAT and CDR2 FQNNGV. The CDR3 nucleotides read TGTGCCAGCAGCTTAGATCTCGGCACAGATACGCAGTATTTT. Amino acids: CASSLDLGTDTQYF.

The rearrangement joins TRBV7-3 to TRBJ2-3; TRBD2 aligns across 8 bases. The CDR3 length is 15 residues. The germline V gene encodes CDR1 SGHTA and CDR2 FQGTGA. The trim removed 5 bases at V and 0 bases at J, leaving 4 bases unmatched. The CDR3 sequence is CASSILAESTDTQYF. CDR3 nucleotides: TGTGCCAGCAGCATACTAGCGGAAAGCACAGATACGCAGTATTTT.

This rearrangement joins TRBV30 to TRBJ2-5, with 8 bases matching TRBD2. The CDR3 is 15 residues long. Germline CDR1 and CDR2: GTSNPN and SVGIG (reference sequence). With 1 base clipped from V and 5 bases from J, the junction kept 9 bases outside the gene matches. The CDR3 bases are TGTGCCTGGAGTGCGACACTAGCGGACGGGGAGACCCAGTACTTC. As protein: CAWSATLADGETQYF. The full variable domain, completed using reference TRBV30 and TRBJ2-5, is SQTIHQWPATLVQPVGSPLSLECTVEGTSNPNLYWYRQAAGRGLQLLFYSVGIGQISSEVPQNLSASRPQDRQFILSSKKLLLSDSGFYLCAWSATLADGETQYFGPGTRLLVL.

The chain uses TRBV4-3 and TRBJ1-2; D is ambiguous. Looked up from germline, CDR1 is LGHNA and CDR2 is YSLEER. Trimming removed 0 bases at V and 1 base at J, with 6 bases between. The CDR3 runs to 14 residues. The CDR3 reads CASSQDFGNYGYTF. CDR3 in DNA: TGCGCCAGCAGCCAAGATTTCGGTAACTATGGCTACACCTTC.

The CDR3 DNA reads TGTGCCAGCAGCCCAGCAGGGGACACTGAAGCTTTCTTT. It yields the protein CASSPAGDTEAFF. This chain joins TRBV7-9 and TRBJ1-1, with D perhaps matching TRBD1 (6 bases). Germline loops: CDR1 SEHNR, CDR2 FQNEAQ (reference sequence). Trimming took 5 bases from V and 3 from J, leaving 10 bases between them. This CDR3 is 13 amino acids long.